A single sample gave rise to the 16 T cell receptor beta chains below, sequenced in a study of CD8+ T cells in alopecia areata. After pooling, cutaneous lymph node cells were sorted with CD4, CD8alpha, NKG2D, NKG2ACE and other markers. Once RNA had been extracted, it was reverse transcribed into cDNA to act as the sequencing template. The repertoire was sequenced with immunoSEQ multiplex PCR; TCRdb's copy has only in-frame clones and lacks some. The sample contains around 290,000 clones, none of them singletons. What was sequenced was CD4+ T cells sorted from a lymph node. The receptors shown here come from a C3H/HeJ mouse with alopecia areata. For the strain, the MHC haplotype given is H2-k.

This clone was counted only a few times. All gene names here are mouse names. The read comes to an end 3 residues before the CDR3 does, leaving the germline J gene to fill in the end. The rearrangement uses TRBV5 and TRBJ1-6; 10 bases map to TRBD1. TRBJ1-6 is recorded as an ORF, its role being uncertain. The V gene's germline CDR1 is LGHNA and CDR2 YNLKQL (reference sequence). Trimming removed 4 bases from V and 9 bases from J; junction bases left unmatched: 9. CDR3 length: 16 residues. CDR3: CASSPHRDRGSSPLYF. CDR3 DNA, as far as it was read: TGTGCCAGCAGCCCCCACCGGGACAGGGGTAGTTCGCCC.

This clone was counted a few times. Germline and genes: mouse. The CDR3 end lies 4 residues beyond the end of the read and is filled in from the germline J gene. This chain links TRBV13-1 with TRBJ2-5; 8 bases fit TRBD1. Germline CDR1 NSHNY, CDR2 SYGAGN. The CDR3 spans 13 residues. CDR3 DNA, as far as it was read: TGTGCCAGCAGTCGACAGGGGAAAGAC. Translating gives CASSRQGKD. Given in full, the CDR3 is CASSRQGKDTQYF.

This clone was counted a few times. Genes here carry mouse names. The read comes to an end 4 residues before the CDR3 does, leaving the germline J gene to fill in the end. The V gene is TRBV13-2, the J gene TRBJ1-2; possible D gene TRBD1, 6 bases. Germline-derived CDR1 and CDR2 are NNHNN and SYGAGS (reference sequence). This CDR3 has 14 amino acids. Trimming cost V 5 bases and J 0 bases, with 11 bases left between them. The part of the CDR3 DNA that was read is TGTGCCAGCGGGAAGGGGGGGCCAAACTCC. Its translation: CASGKGGPNS. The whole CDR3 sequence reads CASGKGGPNSDYTF.

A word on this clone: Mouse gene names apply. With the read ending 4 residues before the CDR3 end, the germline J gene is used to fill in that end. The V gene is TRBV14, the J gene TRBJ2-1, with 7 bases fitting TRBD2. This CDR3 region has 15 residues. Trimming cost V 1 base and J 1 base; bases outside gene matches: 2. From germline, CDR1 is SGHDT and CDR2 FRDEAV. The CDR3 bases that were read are TGTGCCAGCAGTTTCGGGGGGGGGAACTATGCT. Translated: CASSFGGGNYA. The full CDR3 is CASSFGGGNYAEQFF.

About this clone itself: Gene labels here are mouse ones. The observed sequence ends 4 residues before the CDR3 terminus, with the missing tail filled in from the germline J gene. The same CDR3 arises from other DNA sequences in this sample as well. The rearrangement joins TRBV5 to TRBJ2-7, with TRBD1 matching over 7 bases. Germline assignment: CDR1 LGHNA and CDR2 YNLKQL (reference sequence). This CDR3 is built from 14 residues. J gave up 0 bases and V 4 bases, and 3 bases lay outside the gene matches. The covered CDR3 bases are TGTGCCAGCAGCCCGGGACAGAGCTCCTAT. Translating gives CASSPGQSSY. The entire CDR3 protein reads CASSPGQSSYEQYF.

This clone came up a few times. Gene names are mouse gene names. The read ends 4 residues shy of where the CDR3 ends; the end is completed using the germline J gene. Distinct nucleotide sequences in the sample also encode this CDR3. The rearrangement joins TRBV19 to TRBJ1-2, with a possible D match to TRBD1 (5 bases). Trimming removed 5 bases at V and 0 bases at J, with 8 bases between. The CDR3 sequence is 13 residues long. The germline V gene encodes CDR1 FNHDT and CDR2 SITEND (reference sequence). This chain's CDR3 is CASSRTSNSDYTF. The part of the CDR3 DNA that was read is TGTGCCAGCAGCCGGACATCAAACTCC.

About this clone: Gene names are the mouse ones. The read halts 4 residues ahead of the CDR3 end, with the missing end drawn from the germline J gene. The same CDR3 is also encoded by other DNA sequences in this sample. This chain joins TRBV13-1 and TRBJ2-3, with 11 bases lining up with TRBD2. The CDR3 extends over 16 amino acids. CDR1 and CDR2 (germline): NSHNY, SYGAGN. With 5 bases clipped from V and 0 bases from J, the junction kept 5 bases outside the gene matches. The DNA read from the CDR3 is TGTGCCAGCAGCGCTACTGGGGGGGCTAGTGCAGAA. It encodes CASSATGGASAE. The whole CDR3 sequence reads CASSATGGASAETLYF.

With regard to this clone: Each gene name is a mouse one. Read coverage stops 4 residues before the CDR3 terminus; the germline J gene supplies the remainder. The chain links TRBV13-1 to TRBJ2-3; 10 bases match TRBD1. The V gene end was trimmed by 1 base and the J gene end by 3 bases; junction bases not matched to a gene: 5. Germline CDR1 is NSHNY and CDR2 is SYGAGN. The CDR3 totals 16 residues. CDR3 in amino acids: CASSDRPGQGAETLYF. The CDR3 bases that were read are TGTGCCAGCAGTGATCGGCCGGGACAGGGGGCAGAA.

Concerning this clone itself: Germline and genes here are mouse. This chain's CDR3 is CASSIGSDYTF. The CDR3 bases that were read are TGTGCCAGCAGTATAGGCTCC. V usage is TRBV13-1 and J usage is TRBJ1-2; D gene ambiguous. The read terminates 4 residues before the CDR3 end, so the remaining end is supplied by the germline J gene. Trimming removed 4 bases at V and 4 bases at J, with 5 bases between. Germline V gene data show CDR1 as NSHNY and CDR2 as SYGAGN. The CDR3 consists of 11 residues.

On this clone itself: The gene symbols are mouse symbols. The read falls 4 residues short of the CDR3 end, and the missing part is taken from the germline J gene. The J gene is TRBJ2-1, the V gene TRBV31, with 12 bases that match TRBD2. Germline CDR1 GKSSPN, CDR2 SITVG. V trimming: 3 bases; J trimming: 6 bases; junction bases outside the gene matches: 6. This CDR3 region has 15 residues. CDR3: CAWRTTGGAPAEQFF. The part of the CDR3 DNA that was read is TGTGCCTGGAGGACGACTGGGGGGGCGCCTGCT.

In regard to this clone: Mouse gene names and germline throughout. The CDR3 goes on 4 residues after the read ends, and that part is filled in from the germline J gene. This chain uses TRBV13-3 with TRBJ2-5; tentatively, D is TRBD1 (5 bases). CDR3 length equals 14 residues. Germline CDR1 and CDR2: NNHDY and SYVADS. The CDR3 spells CASTERGDRDTQYF. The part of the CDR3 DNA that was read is TGTGCCAGCACCGAAAGAGGGGATCGAGAC. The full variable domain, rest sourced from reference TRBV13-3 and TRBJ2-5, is EAAVTQSPRSKVAVTGGKVTLSCHQTNNHDYMYWYRQDTGHGLRLIHYSYVADSTEKGDIPDGYKASRPSQENFSLILELASLSQTAVYFCASTERGDRDTQYFGPGTRLLVL.

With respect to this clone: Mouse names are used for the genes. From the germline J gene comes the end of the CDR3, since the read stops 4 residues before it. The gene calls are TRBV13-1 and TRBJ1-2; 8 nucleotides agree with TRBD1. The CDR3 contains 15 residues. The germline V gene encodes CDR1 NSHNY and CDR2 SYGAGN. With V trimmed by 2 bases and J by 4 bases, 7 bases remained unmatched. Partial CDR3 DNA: TGTGCCAGCAGTGACTCCCAGGGGGCGGCCTCC. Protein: CASSDSQGAAS. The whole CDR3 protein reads CASSDSQGAASDYTF.

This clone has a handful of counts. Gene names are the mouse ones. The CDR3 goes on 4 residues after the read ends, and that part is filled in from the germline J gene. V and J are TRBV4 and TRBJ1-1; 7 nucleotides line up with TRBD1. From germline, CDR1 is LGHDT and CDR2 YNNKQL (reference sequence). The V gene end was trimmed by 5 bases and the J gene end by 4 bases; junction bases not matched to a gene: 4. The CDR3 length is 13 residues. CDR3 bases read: TGTGCCAGCAGCACGACAGGGTCCACA. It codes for CASSTTGST. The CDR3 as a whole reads CASSTTGSTEVFF. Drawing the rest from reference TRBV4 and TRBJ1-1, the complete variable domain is ETAVFQTPNYHVTQVGNEVSFNCKQTLGHDTMYWYKQDSKKLLKIMFSYNNKQLIVNETVPRRFSPQSSDKAHLNLRIKSVEPEDSAVYLCASSTTGSTEVFFGKGTRLTVV.

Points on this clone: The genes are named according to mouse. The covered CDR3 bases are TGTGCTAGCAGTAGAGGGGGACAGGGGGGAGAA. It codes for CASSRGGQGGE. The entire CDR3 protein is CASSRGGQGGETLYF. The V call is TRBV17, the J call TRBJ2-3; 11 bases are shared with TRBD1. The read ends 4 residues shy of where the CDR3 ends; the end is completed using the germline J gene. CDR3 length equals 15 residues. Germline V gene sequence: CDR1 MNHDT, CDR2 YYDKIL.

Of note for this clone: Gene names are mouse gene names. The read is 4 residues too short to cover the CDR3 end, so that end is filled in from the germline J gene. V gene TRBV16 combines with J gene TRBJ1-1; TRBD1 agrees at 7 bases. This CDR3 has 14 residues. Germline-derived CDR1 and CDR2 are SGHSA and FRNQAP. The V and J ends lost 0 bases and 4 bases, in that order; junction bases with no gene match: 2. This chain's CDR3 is CASSLDTGVTEVFF. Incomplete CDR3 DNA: TGTGCAAGCAGCTTAGATACAGGGGTCACA. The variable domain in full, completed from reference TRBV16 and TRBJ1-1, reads NAGVIQTPRHKVTGKGQEATLWCEPISGHSAVFWYRQTIVQGLEFLTYFRNQAPIDDSGMPKERFSAQMPNQSHSTLKIQSTQPQDSAVYLCASSLDTGVTEVFFGKGTRLTVV.

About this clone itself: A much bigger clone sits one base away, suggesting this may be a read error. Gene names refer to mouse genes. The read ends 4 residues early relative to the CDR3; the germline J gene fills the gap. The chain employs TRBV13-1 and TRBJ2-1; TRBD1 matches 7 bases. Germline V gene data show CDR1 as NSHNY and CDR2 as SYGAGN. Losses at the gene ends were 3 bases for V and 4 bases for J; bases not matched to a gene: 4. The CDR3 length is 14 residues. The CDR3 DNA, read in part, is TGTGCCAGCAGTGCCGCGACAGGGTATGCT. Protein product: CASSAATGYA. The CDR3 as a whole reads CASSAATGYAEQFF.